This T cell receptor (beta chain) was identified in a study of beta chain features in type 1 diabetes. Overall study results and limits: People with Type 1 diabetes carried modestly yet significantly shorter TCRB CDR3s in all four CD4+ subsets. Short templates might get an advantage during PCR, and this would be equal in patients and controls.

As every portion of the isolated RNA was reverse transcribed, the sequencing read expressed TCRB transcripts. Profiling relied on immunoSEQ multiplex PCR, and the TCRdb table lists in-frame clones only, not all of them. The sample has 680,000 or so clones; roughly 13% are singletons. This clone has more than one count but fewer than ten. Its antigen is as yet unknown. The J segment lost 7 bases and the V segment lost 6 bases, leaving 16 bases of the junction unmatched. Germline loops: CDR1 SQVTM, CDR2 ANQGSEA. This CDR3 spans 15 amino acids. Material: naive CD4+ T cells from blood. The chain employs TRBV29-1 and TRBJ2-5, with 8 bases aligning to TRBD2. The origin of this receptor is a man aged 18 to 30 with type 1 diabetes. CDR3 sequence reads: CSVQDARDAGGTQYF. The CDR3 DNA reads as TGCAGCGTCCAAGACGCCCGGGACGCGGGGGGGACCCAGTACTTC.